A single sample gave rise to the 30 T cell receptor beta chains below, sequenced in a study of T cell clonality in common variable immunodeficiency. No cognate antigen is known for these TCRs. Here immunoSEQ multiplex PCR was the method, and the copy in TCRdb shows in-frame clones only, minus some. This sample carries 7,000 to 9,500 clones and no singletons, and about 4.1% goes to the top ten. Points from the study as a whole: Fewer deletions and N-nucleotide insertions were reportedly seen in common variable immunodeficiency TCR beta sequences.

Sequenced material: peripheral blood mononuclear cells. These receptors all come from a human donor with common variable immunodeficiency.

This clone was seen many times. The read stops 3 residues short of the end of the CDR3; the missing end is completed from the germline J gene. The rearrangement links TRBV2 to TRBJ1-4; a possible D gene is TRBD1 (5 bases). Germline lookup yields CDR1 SNHLY and CDR2 FYNNEI. V lost 1 base and J 0 bases, leaving 6 bases between the germline ends. The CDR3 runs to 15 residues. The CDR3 loop is CASSEGGATNEKLFF. Partial CDR3 DNA: TGTGCCAGCAGTGAAGGAGGGGCAACTAATGAAAAA.

This clone is termed medium-sized. Partial CDR3 DNA: TGTGCCAGCAGCGAGCGGGGGAACACTGAA. This sequence encodes CASSERGNTE. Given in full, the CDR3 is CASSERGNTEAFF. V gene TRBV9 combines with J gene TRBJ1-1; D unclear. The read halts 3 residues ahead of the CDR3 end, with the missing end drawn from the germline J gene. Germline lookup yields CDR1 SGDLS and CDR2 YYNGEE. V was shortened by 3 bases and J by 1 base, with 7 bases between the two germline ends. The CDR3 length is 13 residues.

This clone was recorded many times. The sequence runs out 3 residues before the end of the CDR3; the remainder is reconstructed from the germline J gene. The chain carries TRBV19 and TRBJ2-7, with 7 bases that match TRBD1. Germline V gene lookup returns CDR1 LNHDA and CDR2 SQIVND (reference sequence). Trimming cost V 4 bases and J 6 bases; bases outside gene matches: 9. The CDR3 has 14 residues. CDR3 bases read: TGTGCCAGTAGTAACAGGGGTCGAGGTGGCGAG. It encodes CASSNRGRGGE. The CDR3 reads in full as CASSNRGRGGEQYF.

There are many counts of this clone. Coverage ceases 3 residues before the CDR3 finishes, and the germline J gene fills in the end. V and J are TRBV29-1 and TRBJ2-1; D possibly corresponds to TRBD1 (6 bases). Germline V gene lookup returns CDR1 SQVTM and CDR2 ANQGSEA. The CDR3 runs to 14 residues. Trimming pared 6 bases from V and 0 bases from J, leaving 12 bases between. CDR3 DNA (partial): TGCAGCGTGTGGGACACGAGCTCCTACAATGAG. This translates into CSVWDTSSYNE. Given in full, the CDR3 is CSVWDTSSYNEQFF.

This clone was seen at least ten times. The read terminates 3 residues ahead of where the CDR3 ends, so the germline J gene completes it. The chain has TRBV7-2 and TRBJ2-5; D gene unclear. This CDR3 is built from 13 residues. V gave up 1 base and J gave up 2 bases, with 5 bases separating them. Germline V gene data show CDR1 as SGHTA and CDR2 as FQGNSA. CDR3 DNA (partial): TGTGCCAGCAGCTTAGAGAGGCAAGAGACC. Its translation is CASSLERQET. The whole CDR3 is CASSLERQETQYF.

This clone has at least ten counts. The read comes to an end 3 residues before the CDR3 does, leaving the germline J gene to fill in the end. The gene calls are TRBV19 and TRBJ1-5; a weak D match, TRBD1 (5 bases). V shed 10 bases and J shed 4 bases, with 20 bases lying between them. The CDR3 is made up of 15 amino acids. Per germline, CDR1 LNHDA and CDR2 SQIVND (reference sequence). The CDR3 here is CATRVSRFDNQPQHF. The CDR3 bases that were read are TGTGCCACCAGGGTCTCCAGGTTTGATAATCAGCCC. The complete variable domain, with remaining parts taken from reference TRBV19 and TRBJ1-5, reads DGGITQSPKYLFRKEGQNVTLSCEQNLNHDAMYWYRQDPGQGLRLIYYSQIVNDFQKGDIAEGYSVSREKKESFPLTVTSAQKNPTAFYLCATRVSRFDNQPQHFGDGTRLSIL.

The sample holds many counts of this clone. Incomplete CDR3 DNA: TGTGCCAGCAGCCCACTTTCAGATACG. Translated: CASSPLSDT. The full CDR3 reads CASSPLSDTQYF. The chain carries TRBV7-9 and TRBJ2-3; no clear D gene. Read sequence stops 3 residues before the CDR3 end, and the germline J gene provides the missing end. CDR1 is SEHNR and CDR2 is FQNEAQ in the germline V gene (reference sequence). The CDR3 loop spans 12 amino acids. V dropped 5 bases and J dropped 4 bases, with 7 bases sitting between them.

By sample share, this clone is medium-sized. Coverage ceases 3 residues before the CDR3 finishes, and the germline J gene fills in the end. The chain links TRBV19 to TRBJ2-1; 12 nucleotides align to TRBD2. The junction had 7 bases not matched to a gene; V was cut back by 7 bases and J by 9 bases. Germline V lookup: CDR1 LNHDA, CDR2 SQIVND (reference sequence). This CDR3 has 14 amino acids. The CDR3 bases that were read are TGTGCCAGTATGGTACTAGCGGGAGGCGGTGAG. It translates to CASMVLAGGGE. The CDR3 in its entirety is CASMVLAGGGEQFF. The full variable domain, in which reference TRBV19 and TRBJ2-1 provide the parts outside the CDR3, is DGGITQSPKYLFRKEGQNVTLSCEQNLNHDAMYWYRQDPGQGLRLIYYSQIVNDFQKGDIAEGYSVSREKKESFPLTVTSAQKNPTAFYLCASMVLAGGGEQFFGPGTRLTVL.

The table lists this clone with many counts. The DNA ends 3 residues before the CDR3 does, and the rest of the CDR3 is filled in from the germline J gene. The rearrangement links TRBV12-3 or TRBV12-4 to TRBJ2-7, with no clear D. The CDR3 runs 12 residues. The germline V and J ends were trimmed by 1 base and 4 bases, with 5 bases remaining between them. The part of the CDR3 DNA that was read is TGTGCCAGCAGTTTAGGGCTTTACGAG. Amino acids: CASSLGLYE. The complete CDR3 reads CASSLGLYEQYF.

A few counts support this clone. The read stops 3 residues short of the end of the CDR3; the missing end is completed from the germline J gene. The chain is built from TRBV11-2 and TRBJ2-1, with 7 nucleotides matching TRBD2. Germline CDR1 and CDR2: SGHAT and FQNNGV. This CDR3 is built from 15 residues. V was pared by 5 bases and J by 9 bases, with 13 bases of the junction left unmatched. The CDR3 loop reads CASSRYERVAGEQFF. CDR3 bases read: TGTGCCAGCAGCCGCTACGAGCGGGTAGCGGGTGAG.

This clone was picked up many times. The CDR3 sequence: CASSPVGQQNEKLFF. The covered CDR3 bases are TGCGCCAGCAGCCCGGTAGGACAGCAGAATGAAAAA. The chain has TRBV5-1 and TRBJ1-4, with D tentatively TRBD1 (6 bases). The read halts 3 residues ahead of the CDR3 end, with the missing end drawn from the germline J gene. Trimming pared 4 bases from V and 5 bases from J, leaving 15 bases between. This CDR3 contains 15 residues. The germline gives CDR1 SGHRS, CDR2 YFSETQ.

By share, this clone counts as medium-sized (0.01 to 0.1%). The observed sequence ends 3 residues before the CDR3 terminus, with the missing tail filled in from the germline J gene. The chain has TRBV18 and TRBJ2-3, with D maybe TRBD1 (6 bases). CDR1 is KGHSH, CDR2 LQKENI, per germline. The CDR3 spans 18 residues. V was clipped by 1 base and J by 4 bases, with 21 bases between them. Incomplete CDR3 DNA: TGTGCCAGCTCACCACGGTACTCGACAGGCGGAGCGGCAGATACG. This translates into CASSPRYSTGGAADT. The full CDR3 is CASSPRYSTGGAADTQYF.

By sample share, this clone is medium-sized. The read stops 3 residues short of the end of the CDR3; the missing end is completed from the germline J gene. The gene calls are TRBV20-1 and TRBJ2-5; a weak D match, TRBD2 (6 bases). This CDR3 contains 13 residues. Germline lookup yields CDR1 DFQATT and CDR2 SNEGSKA (reference sequence). V lost 5 bases to trimming and J lost 6 bases, with 16 bases between them. The part of the CDR3 DNA that was read is TGCAGTGCTCACGGGACTCCGGAGAAGACC. This encodes CSAHGTPEKT. The entire CDR3 reads CSAHGTPEKTQYF.

This clone was detected ten times or more. The CDR3 end is not reached by the read, which stops 3 residues before it; the germline J gene fills it in. The gene calls are TRBV10-3 and TRBJ2-1, with TRBD1 matching 7 bases. The germline V gene has CDR1 ENHRY and CDR2 SYGVKD. This CDR3 contains 14 residues. Germline trimming cut 6 bases from V and 2 bases from J; bases unmatched to any gene: 4. The covered CDR3 bases are TGTGCCATCAGAGGACAGGTGACCTACAATGAG. Translated, it gives CAIRGQVTYNE. The CDR3 reads in full as CAIRGQVTYNEQFF.

By frequency in the sample, this clone is medium-sized. The CDR3 sequence: CASRSGTGSNSPLHF. The sequenced part of the CDR3 DNA is TGCGCCAGCAGGTCCGGGACAGGCTCTAATTCACCC. The chain uses TRBV5-1 and TRBJ1-6; 8 positions match TRBD1. The read is 3 residues too short to cover the CDR3 end, so that end is filled in from the germline J gene. Germline trimming cut 5 bases from V and 6 bases from J; bases unmatched to any gene: 7. There are 15 residues in the CDR3. The germline gives CDR1 SGHRS, CDR2 YFSETQ.

This clone was counted many times. One end of the junction is discordant with germline, which a read error may explain. Coverage ceases 3 residues before the CDR3 finishes, and the germline J gene fills in the end. The sample carries other DNA sequences with the same CDR3. V usage is TRBV7-7 and J usage is TRBJ2-2; the D is unclear. This CDR3 comprises 15 residues. The germline gives CDR1 SSHAT, CDR2 FNYEAQ (reference sequence). Here the CDR3 reads CASSLGPPNTGELFF. CDR3 bases read: TGTGCTAGCAGCTTAGGGCCGCCAAACACCGGGGAG.

This clone was counted ten times or more. The DNA read from the CDR3 is TGTGCCAGTGGGACAGCGTATAGCAATCAGCCC. Translated: CASGTAYSNQP. The CDR3 as a whole reads CASGTAYSNQPQHF. The chain carries TRBV19 and TRBJ1-5; 7 nucleotides agree with TRBD1. The observed sequence ends 3 residues before the CDR3 terminus, with the missing tail filled in from the germline J gene. This CDR3 is 14 amino acids long. Germline V lookup: CDR1 LNHDA, CDR2 SQIVND (reference sequence). With V trimmed by 8 bases and J by 0 bases, 4 bases remained unmatched. The whole variable domain, remainder taken from reference TRBV19 and TRBJ1-5, is DGGITQSPKYLFRKEGQNVTLSCEQNLNHDAMYWYRQDPGQGLRLIYYSQIVNDFQKGDIAEGYSVSREKKESFPLTVTSAQKNPTAFYLCASGTAYSNQPQHFGDGTRLSIL.

This clone was recorded at least ten times. CDR3 DNA (partial): TGTGCCAGCAGCTTCCACTCTAGCGGGTCCTACGAG. Protein sequence: CASSFHSSGSYE. In full, the CDR3 is CASSFHSSGSYEQYF. V gene TRBV7-9 combines with J gene TRBJ2-7; the match to TRBD2 covers 8 bases. The CDR3 end falls 3 residues outside the read, so it is completed with the germline J gene. The CDR3 contains 15 residues. Per the germline V gene, CDR1 is SEHNR and CDR2 is FQNEAQ (reference sequence). With V trimmed by 3 bases and J by 1 base, 5 bases remained unmatched.

There are many counts of this clone. The observed sequence ends 3 residues before the CDR3 terminus, with the missing tail filled in from the germline J gene. The chain has TRBV20-1 and TRBJ1-1; D gene ambiguous. The V end was cut by 4 bases, the J end by 1 base, with 13 bases between. The length of the CDR3 is 14 residues. Germline V gene sequence: CDR1 DFQATT, CDR2 SNEGSKA (reference sequence). Incomplete CDR3 DNA: TGCAGTGCTACCAGATCGTTACAGAACACTGAA. Translating it yields CSATRSLQNTE. Given in full, the CDR3 is CSATRSLQNTEAFF.

This clone was recorded many times. Read coverage stops 3 residues before the CDR3 terminus; the germline J gene supplies the remainder. The chain uses TRBV20-1 and TRBJ1-2, with 8 bases fitting TRBD1. The CDR3 totals 14 residues. After removal of 6 bases from V and 4 bases from J, the junction contained 10 bases not matched to a gene. Germline lookup yields CDR1 DFQATT and CDR2 SNEGSKA (reference sequence). CDR3 amino acids: CSATLQGEGYGYTF. The CDR3 DNA, read in part, is TGCAGTGCGACCCTACAGGGGGAGGGCTATGGC.

This clone was counted many times. The read ends 3 residues early relative to the CDR3; the germline J gene fills the gap. The rearrangement links TRBV7-2 to TRBJ2-2, with 8 bases matching TRBD2. With V trimmed by 5 bases and J by 10 bases, 3 bases remained unmatched. The CDR3 length is 12 residues. Germline assignment: CDR1 SGHTA and CDR2 FQGNSA. The covered CDR3 bases are TGTGCCAGCAGCCCGGGGGGGCCGGAG. Translating gives CASSPGGPE. The complete CDR3 protein is CASSPGGPELFF.

This clone was counted at least ten times. Read coverage stops 3 residues before the CDR3 terminus; the germline J gene supplies the remainder. The chain recombines TRBV7-9 with TRBJ2-7, with 11 bases matching TRBD2. The CDR3 consists of 14 residues. Germline V gene sequence: CDR1 SEHNR, CDR2 FQNEAQ (reference sequence). V lost 5 bases, J lost 5 bases, and 5 bases stayed unmatched. The chain's CDR3 is CASSLSGRDHEQYF. The sequenced part of the CDR3 DNA is TGTGCCAGCAGCCTTAGCGGGAGGGACCACGAG.

There are many counts of this clone. The CDR3 sequence: CAIGRGFDEQYF. CDR3 DNA, as far as it was read: TGTGCCATCGGGCGGGGGTTCGACGAG. The J gene is TRBJ2-7, the V gene TRBV10-3; 7 bases map to TRBD2. Read data end 3 residues before the CDR3 end; the end is taken from the germline J gene. Germline trimming cut 8 bases from V and 5 bases from J; bases unmatched to any gene: 6. The CDR3 contains 12 residues. In germline, CDR1 is ENHRY, CDR2 SYGVKD.

This clone was seen ten or more times. The read gets to within 3 residues of the CDR3 end, and the germline J gene fills in the rest. V gene TRBV9 combines with J gene TRBJ2-3; 11 bases align to TRBD2. J gave up 7 bases and V 0 bases, and 13 bases lay outside the gene matches. This CDR3 comprises 18 residues. CDR1 SGDLS and CDR2 YYNGEE come from the germline V gene. CDR3 DNA (partial): TGTGCCAGCAGCGTAGCTCAGGCTAGCGGGGGGCAAGGGTATACG. Encoded protein: CASSVAQASGGQGYT. The full-length CDR3 reads as CASSVAQASGGQGYTQYF.

Judged by abundance, this clone is medium-sized (0.01 to 0.1%). Read coverage stops 3 residues before the CDR3 terminus; the germline J gene supplies the remainder. This chain links TRBV30 with TRBJ2-1, with TRBD1 identical over 11 bases. This CDR3 spans 18 amino acids. Germline CDR1 and CDR2: GTSNPN and SVGIG (reference sequence). J gave up 5 bases and V 0 bases, and 12 bases lay outside the gene matches. CDR3 protein: CAWSVSYLWDRGNNEQFF. The CDR3 DNA, read in part, is TGTGCCTGGAGTGTATCGTATCTATGGGACAGGGGGAACAATGAG.

Many counts were recorded for this clone. Coverage ceases 3 residues before the CDR3 finishes, and the germline J gene fills in the end. The chain carries TRBV18 and TRBJ1-1; 10 bases match TRBD1. Germline CDR1 KGHSH, CDR2 LQKENI. V dropped 3 bases and J dropped 6; count of bases not matched to a gene: 7. This CDR3 contains 15 residues. The sequenced part of the CDR3 DNA is TGTGCCAGCTCACCTGGGGCGGGACAGGGGCCTGAA. It yields the protein CASSPGAGQGPE. The full CDR3 protein is CASSPGAGQGPEAFF.

This clone has ten or more counts. The read gets to within 3 residues of the CDR3 end, and the germline J gene fills in the rest. The chain employs TRBV5-1 and TRBJ2-2; no definite D call. The CDR3 runs 14 residues. The ends were cut back, 0 bases at V and 1 base at J, with 4 bases in the middle. In germline, CDR1 is SGHRS, CDR2 YFSETQ. The DNA read from the CDR3 is TGCGCCAGCAGCTTGGACAGGAACACCGGGGAG. This translates into CASSLDRNTGE. The full CDR3 sequence reads CASSLDRNTGELFF.

This clone was seen many times. The CDR3 is cut off 3 residues early in the read; its end comes from the germline J gene. V gene TRBV20-1 combines with J gene TRBJ2-4, with 8 bases that match TRBD2. The germline V gene encodes CDR1 DFQATT and CDR2 SNEGSKA (reference sequence). The CDR3 contains 14 residues. J was trimmed by 1 base and V by 5 bases; bases with no gene match: 4. Incomplete CDR3 DNA: TGCAGTGCTGGAGCGGGGGATGCCAAAAACATT. It codes for CSAGAGDAKNI. The whole CDR3 protein reads CSAGAGDAKNIQYF.

At least ten counts were recorded for this clone. The CDR3 is cut off 3 residues early in the read; its end comes from the germline J gene. The rearrangement joins TRBV2 to TRBJ2-7; a possible D gene is TRBD2 (5 bases). The CDR3 runs to 15 residues. Trimming pared 6 bases from V and 0 bases from J, leaving 15 bases between. Germline lookup yields CDR1 SNHLY and CDR2 FYNNEI. The sequenced CDR3 bases are TGTGCCAGCAGCTTGGGGAGCGGCGTCTCCTACGAG. It specifies CASSLGSGVSYE. The entire CDR3 reads CASSLGSGVSYEQYF.

In its sample, this clone ranks as medium-sized. Read sequence stops 3 residues before the CDR3 end, and the germline J gene provides the missing end. The rearrangement joins TRBV20-1 to TRBJ1-6; D remains unclear. From germline, CDR1 is DFQATT and CDR2 SNEGSKA (reference sequence). V was shortened by 1 base and J by 0 bases, with 4 bases between the two germline ends. The length of the CDR3 is 14 residues. The sequenced CDR3 bases are TGCAGTGCTAGAGTCAGCTCCTATAATTCACCC. Its translation: CSARVSSYNSP. In full, the CDR3 reads CSARVSSYNSPLHF.